A selection of T cell receptor beta chains follows, all from one sample in a study of blood T cell repertoires in COVID-19. The data were produced by immunoSEQ multiplex PCR, yet TCRdb's version contains in-frame clones alone and is incomplete. The sample has 500,000 to 600,000 clones; 70% to 90% are singletons. Specimen: peripheral blood. The receptors were gathered from a woman aged 45-59 years with COVID-19, enrolled during active disease. Both conserved end residues are trimmed from each CDR3.

len: 13; v_gene: TRBV3-1/TRBV3-2; CDR3aa: ASSQEGTGSYEQY
len: 12; v_gene: TRBV3-1/TRBV3-2; CDR3aa: ATSRGVGDTEAF
len: 12; v_gene: TRBV5-6; CDR3aa: ASSLGGTKNIQY
len: 11; v_gene: TRBV30; CDR3aa: AWSTGGGQPQH
len: 11; v_gene: TRBV25-1; CDR3aa: ASSDRGNTEAF
len: 11; v_gene: TRBV5-1; CDR3aa: ASSSDSRDTQY
len: 12; v_gene: TRBV19; CDR3aa: ASSIQGLDQPQH
len: 13; v_gene: TRBV7-9; CDR3aa: ASSLAGGRTDTQY
len: 13; v_gene: TRBV6-5; CDR3aa: ASTNNRGITDTQY
len: 12; v_gene: TRBV6-5; CDR3aa: ASSYSRSRGGYT
len: 12; v_gene: TRBV27; CDR3aa: ASSSVGGTYEQY
len: 13; v_gene: TRBV11-2; CDR3aa: ASSFDLDFNSPLH
len: 14; v_gene: TRBV19; CDR3aa: ASSIPQLQNNQPQH
len: 13; v_gene: TRBV4-1; CDR3aa: ASSLDRGLRNEQF
len: 12; v_gene: TRBV19; CDR3aa: ASREGRKNTEAF
len: 16; v_gene: TRBV30; CDR3aa: AWSVSPPHTGGDQPQH
len: 16; v_gene: TRBV19; CDR3aa: ASSTPQGTGLNTGELF
len: 11; v_gene: TRBV18; CDR3aa: ASSPLGGSGYT
len: 12; v_gene: TRBV24-1; CDR3aa: ATERDSEIYGYT
len: 9; v_gene: TRBV6-5; CDR3aa: ASGEFYEQY
len: 11; v_gene: TRBV5-1; CDR3aa: ASSLAGDTEAF
len: 14; v_gene: TRBV4-1; CDR3aa: ASSQEFQGSQTGQY
len: 13; v_gene: TRBV18; CDR3aa: ASSGRGANTGELF
len: 18; v_gene: TRBV4-1; CDR3aa: ASSQIMNGGIDFPTDTQY
len: 11; v_gene: TRBV13; CDR3aa: ASSPGQIYEQY
len: 14; v_gene: TRBV6-6; CDR3aa: ASSRALGDRAFGYT
len: 9; v_gene: TRBV20-1; CDR3aa: SAEGVNGYT
len: 13; v_gene: TRBV7-2; CDR3aa: ASSLARDMDKPQH
len: 12; v_gene: TRBV11-3; CDR3aa: ASSLSPSYNEQF
len: 10; v_gene: TRBV9; CDR3aa: ASSSRAGEQF
len: 13; v_gene: TRBV24-1; CDR3aa: ATSVGQGLFDTQY
len: 12; v_gene: TRBV3-1/TRBV3-2; CDR3aa: ASSQVPGGTEAF
len: 13; v_gene: TRBV4-2; CDR3aa: ASSQAGRANYGYT
len: 14; v_gene: TRBV5-4; CDR3aa: ASSSRLAGGTDTQY
len: 13; v_gene: TRBV6-1; CDR3aa: ASTEQGYSNQPQH